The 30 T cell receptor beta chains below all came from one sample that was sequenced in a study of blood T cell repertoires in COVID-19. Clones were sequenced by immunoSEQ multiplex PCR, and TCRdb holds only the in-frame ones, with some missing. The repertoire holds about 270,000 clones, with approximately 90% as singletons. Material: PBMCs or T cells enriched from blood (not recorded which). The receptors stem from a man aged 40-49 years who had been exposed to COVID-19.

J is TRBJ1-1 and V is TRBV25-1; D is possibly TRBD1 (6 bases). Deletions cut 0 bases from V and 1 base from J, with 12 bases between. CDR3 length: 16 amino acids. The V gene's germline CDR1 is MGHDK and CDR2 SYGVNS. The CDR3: CASSEYEGQTNTEAFF. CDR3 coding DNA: TGTGCCAGCAGTGAATATGAGGGACAAACGAACACTGAAGCTTTCTTT.

CDR3 region: CASSARIAGAGDTQYF. Written as DNA, the CDR3 is TGTGCCAGCAGCGCCAGAATAGCGGGAGCAGGTGATACGCAGTATTTT. This chain joins TRBV11-2 and TRBJ2-3, with 9 bases aligning to TRBD2. J lost 6 bases, V lost 5 bases, and 12 bases had no gene match. The length of the CDR3 is 16 residues. Germline V CDR1 and CDR2: SGHAT, FQNNGV.

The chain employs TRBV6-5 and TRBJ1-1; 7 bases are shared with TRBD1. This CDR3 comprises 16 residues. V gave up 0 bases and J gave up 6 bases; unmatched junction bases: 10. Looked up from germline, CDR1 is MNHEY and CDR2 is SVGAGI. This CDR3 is CASSYSRDSSRAEAFF. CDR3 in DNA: TGTGCCAGCAGTTACTCCCGGGACAGTAGTAGGGCTGAAGCTTTCTTT.

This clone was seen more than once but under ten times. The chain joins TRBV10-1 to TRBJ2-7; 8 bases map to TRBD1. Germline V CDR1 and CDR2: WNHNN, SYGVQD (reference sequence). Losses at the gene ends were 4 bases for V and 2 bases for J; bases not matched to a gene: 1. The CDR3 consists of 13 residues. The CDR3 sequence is CASSGQGTYEQYF. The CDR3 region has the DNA TGCGCCAGCAGTGGACAGGGGACCTACGAGCAGTACTTC.

The CDR3 spells CASSIRPIQGVGKNTEAFF. CDR3 bases: TGTGCCAGCAGCATCAGACCCATACAGGGGGTCGGGAAGAACACTGAAGCTTTCTTT. The chain joins TRBV21-1 to TRBJ1-1; TRBD1 is the table's D call and was not checked against the DNA. TRBV21-1 is a pseudogene. CDR3 length: 19 residues.

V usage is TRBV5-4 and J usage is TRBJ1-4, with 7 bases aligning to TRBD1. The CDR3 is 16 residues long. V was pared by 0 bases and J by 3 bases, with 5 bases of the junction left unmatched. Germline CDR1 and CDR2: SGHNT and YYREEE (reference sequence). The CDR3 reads CASSLGRGRSNEKLFF. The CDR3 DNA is TGTGCCAGCAGCTTGGGGAGGGGGCGGTCTAATGAAAAACTGTTTTTT.

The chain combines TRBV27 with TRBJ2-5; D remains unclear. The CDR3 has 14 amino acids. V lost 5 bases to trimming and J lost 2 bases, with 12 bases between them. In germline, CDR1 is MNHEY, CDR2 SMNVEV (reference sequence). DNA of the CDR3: TGTGCCAGCAGTCCCGACACCATACAAGAGACCCAGTACTTC. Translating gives CASSPDTIQETQYF.

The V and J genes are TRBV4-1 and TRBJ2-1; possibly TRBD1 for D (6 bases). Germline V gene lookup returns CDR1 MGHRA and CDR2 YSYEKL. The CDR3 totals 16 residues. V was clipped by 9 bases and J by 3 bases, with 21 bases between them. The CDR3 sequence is CASNRGAGENYNEQFF. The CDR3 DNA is TGCGCCAGTAATCGTGGGGCAGGGGAAAACTACAATGAGCAGTTCTTC.

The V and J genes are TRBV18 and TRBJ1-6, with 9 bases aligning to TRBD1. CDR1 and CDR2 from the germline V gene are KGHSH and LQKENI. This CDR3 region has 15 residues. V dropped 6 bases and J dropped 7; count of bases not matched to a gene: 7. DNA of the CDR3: TGTGCCAGCTCCCCCAAAACAGGGGGCAATTCACCCCTCCACTTT. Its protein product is CASSPKTGGNSPLHF.

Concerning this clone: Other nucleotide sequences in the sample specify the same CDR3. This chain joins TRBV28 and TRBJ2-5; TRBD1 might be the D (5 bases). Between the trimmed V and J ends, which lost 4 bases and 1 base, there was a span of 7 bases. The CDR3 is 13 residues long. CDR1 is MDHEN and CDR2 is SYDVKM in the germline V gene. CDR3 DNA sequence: TGTGCCAGCAGTTCCGACAGCCAAGAGACCCAGTACTTC. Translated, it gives CASSSDSQETQYF.

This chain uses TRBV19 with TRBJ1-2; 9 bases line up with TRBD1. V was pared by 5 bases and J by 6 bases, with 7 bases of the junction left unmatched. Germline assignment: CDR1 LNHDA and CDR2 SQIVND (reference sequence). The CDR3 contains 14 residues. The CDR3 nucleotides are TGTGCCAGTAGTGCCGTACAGGGGGCGAATGGCTACACCTTC. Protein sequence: CASSAVQGANGYTF.

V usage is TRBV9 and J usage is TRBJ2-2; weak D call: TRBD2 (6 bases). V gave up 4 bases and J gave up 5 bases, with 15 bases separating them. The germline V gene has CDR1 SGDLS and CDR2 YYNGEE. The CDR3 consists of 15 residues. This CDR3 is CASSPSPGLTGELFF. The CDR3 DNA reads TGTGCCAGCAGCCCGAGCCCCGGACTAACCGGGGAGCTGTTTTTT.

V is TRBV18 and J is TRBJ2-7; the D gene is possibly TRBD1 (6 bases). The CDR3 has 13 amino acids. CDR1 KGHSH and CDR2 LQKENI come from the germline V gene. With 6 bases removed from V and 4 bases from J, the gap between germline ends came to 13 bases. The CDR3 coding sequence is TGTGCCAGCTCCCTCAGGGGCCTGTACGAGCAGTACTTC. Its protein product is CASSLRGLYEQYF.

The CDR3 region is CASSPGSGYYNEQFF. CDR3 sequence (DNA): TGTGCCAGCAGCCCGGGGTCAGGCTATTACAATGAGCAGTTCTTC. This chain uses TRBV6-5 with TRBJ2-1; perhaps TRBD2 as D (5 bases). The CDR3 loop spans 15 amino acids. Germline V gene data show CDR1 as MNHEY and CDR2 as SVGAGI. The V end was cut by 6 bases, the J end by 4 bases, with 16 bases between.

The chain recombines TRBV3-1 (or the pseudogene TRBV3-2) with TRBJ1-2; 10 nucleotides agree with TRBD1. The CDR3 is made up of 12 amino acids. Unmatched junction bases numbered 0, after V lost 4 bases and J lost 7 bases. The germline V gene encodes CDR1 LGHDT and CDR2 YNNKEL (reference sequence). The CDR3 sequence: CASSRDRGGYTF. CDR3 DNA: TGTGCCAGCAGCCGGGACAGGGGTGGCTACACCTTC.

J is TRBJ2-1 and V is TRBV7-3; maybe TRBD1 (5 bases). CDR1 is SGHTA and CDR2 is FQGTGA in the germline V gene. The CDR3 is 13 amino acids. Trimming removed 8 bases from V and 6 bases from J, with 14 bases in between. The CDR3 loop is CASGTGPPNEQFF. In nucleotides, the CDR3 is TGTGCCAGCGGCACAGGACCGCCCAATGAGCAGTTCTTC.

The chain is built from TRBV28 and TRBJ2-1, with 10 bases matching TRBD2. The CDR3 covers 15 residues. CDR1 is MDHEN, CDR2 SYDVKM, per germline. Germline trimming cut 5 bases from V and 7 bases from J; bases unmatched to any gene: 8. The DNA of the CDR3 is TGTGCCAGCAGTCCACAGCGGGAGGGCCCAAATGAGCAGTTCTTC. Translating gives CASSPQREGPNEQFF.

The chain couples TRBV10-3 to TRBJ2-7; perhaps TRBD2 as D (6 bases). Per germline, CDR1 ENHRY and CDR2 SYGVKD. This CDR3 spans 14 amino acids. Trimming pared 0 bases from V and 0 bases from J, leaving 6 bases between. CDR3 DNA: TGTGCCATCAGTGAGTCGGGGGGCTCCTACGAGCAGTACTTC. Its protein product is CAISESGGSYEQYF.

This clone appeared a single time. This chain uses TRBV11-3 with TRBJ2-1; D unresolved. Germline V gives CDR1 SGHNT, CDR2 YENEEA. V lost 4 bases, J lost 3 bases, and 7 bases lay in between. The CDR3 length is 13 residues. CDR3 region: CASSSRGYNEQFF. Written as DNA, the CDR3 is TGTGCCAGCAGCTCCAGAGGCTACAATGAGCAGTTCTTC.

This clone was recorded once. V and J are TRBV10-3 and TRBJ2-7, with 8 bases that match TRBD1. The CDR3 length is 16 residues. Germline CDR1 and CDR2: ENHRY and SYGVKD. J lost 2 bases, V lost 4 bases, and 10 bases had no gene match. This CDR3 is CAISGQSGTGAYEQYF. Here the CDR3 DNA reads TGTGCCATCAGTGGGCAGTCCGGGACAGGTGCCTACGAGCAGTACTTC.

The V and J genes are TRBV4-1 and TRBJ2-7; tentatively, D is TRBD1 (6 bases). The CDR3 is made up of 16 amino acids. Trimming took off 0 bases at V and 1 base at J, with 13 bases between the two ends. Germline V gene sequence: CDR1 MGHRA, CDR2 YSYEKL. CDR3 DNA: TGCGCCAGCAGCCAAGAGGGACAACCAAATTCCTACGAGCAGTACTTC. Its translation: CASSQEGQPNSYEQYF.

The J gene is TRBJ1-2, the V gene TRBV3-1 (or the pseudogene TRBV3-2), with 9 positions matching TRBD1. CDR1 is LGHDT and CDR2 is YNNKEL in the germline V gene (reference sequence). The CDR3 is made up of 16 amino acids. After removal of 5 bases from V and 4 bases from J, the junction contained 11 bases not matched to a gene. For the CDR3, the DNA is TGTGCCAGCAGCAACCCGGGACAGGGAACCCTCTATGGCTACACCTTC. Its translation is CASSNPGQGTLYGYTF.

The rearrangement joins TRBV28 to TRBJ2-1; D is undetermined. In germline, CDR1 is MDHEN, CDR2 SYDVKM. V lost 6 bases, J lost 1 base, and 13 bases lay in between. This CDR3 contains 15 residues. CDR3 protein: CASRSERLSYNEQFF. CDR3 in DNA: TGTGCCAGCAGGTCCGAGAGGCTATCCTACAATGAGCAGTTCTTC.

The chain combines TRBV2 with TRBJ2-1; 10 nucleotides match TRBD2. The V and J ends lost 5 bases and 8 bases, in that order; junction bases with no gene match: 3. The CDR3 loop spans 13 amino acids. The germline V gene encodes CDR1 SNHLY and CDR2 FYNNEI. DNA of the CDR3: TGTGCCAGCAGTCTAGCGGGAGTCTATGAGCAGTTCTTC. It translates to CASSLAGVYEQFF.

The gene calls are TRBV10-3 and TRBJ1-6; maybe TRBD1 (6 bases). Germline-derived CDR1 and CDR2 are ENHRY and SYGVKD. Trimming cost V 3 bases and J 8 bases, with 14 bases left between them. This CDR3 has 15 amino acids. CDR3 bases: TGTGCCATCAGTGATAATATTCAGGGGTATTCACCCCTCCACTTT. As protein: CAISDNIQGYSPLHF.

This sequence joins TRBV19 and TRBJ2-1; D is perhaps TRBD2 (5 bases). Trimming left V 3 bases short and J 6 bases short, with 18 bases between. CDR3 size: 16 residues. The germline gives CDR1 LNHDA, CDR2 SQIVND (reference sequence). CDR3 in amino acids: CASSIFGSGRGNEQFF. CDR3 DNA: TGTGCCAGTAGTATTTTTGGGTCAGGCCGGGGCAATGAGCAGTTCTTC.

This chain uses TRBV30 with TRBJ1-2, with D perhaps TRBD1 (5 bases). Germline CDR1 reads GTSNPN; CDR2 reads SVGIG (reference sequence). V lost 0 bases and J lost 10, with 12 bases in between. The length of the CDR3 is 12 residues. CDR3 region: CAWSVQVPVYTF. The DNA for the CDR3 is TGTGCCTGGAGTGTACAGGTGCCTGTCTACACCTTC.

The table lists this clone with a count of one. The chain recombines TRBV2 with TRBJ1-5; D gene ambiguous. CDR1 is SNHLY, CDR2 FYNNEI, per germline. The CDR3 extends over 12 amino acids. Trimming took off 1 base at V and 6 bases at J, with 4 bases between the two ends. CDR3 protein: CASSEGSQPQHF. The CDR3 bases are TGTGCCAGCAGTGAAGGGAGTCAGCCCCAGCATTTT. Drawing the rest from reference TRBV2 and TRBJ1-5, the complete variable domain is EPEVTQTPSHQVTQMGQEVILRCVPISNHLYFYWYRQILGQKVEFLVSFYNNEISEKSEIFDDQFSVERPDGSNFTLKIRSTKLEDSAMYFCASSEGSQPQHFGDGTRLSIL.

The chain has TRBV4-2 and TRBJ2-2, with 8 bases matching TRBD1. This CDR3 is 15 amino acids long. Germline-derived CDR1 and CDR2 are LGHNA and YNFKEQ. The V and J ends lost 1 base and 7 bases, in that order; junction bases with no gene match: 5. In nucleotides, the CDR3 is TGTGCCAGCAGCCAAGCAGGGGGCCTGAGCGGGGAGCTGTTTTTT. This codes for CASSQAGGLSGELFF.

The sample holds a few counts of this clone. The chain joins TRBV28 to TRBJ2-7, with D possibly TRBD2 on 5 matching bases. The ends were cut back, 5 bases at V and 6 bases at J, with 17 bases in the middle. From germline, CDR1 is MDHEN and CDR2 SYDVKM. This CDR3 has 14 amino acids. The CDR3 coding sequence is TGTGCCAGCAGTCCCGGATCTGAGGGCGGCGAGCAGTACTTC. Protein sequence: CASSPGSEGGEQYF.